This TCR beta chain was captured by sequencing in a study of regulatory T cells in long-lasting Graves disease. As for time point: newly diagnosed GD, antithyroid drugs for less than 3 months. The TCR library used RNA extracted from PBMCs. Broader study findings: Reduced TCR diversity was observed in persistent Graves' patients versus newly diagnosed patients.

Building of the TCR beta libraries involved iRepertoire HTBI primers and Arm-PCR of CDR3 regions. TCRdb re-called the multiplex PCR reads through MiXCR, storing one row per CDR3 protein. Of roughly 420,000 distinct CDR3 sequences listed, about 15% are singletons. Germline lookup yields CDR1 DFQATT and CDR2 SNEGSKA (reference sequence). V dropped 6 bases and J dropped 5; count of bases not matched to a gene: 12. This CDR3 has 15 amino acids. This clonotype was counted at least ten times. Antigen unknown. The sample was also linked to a second study, of T cells in Graves' hyperthyroidism and ophthalmopathy.

The sequences come from peripheral blood mononuclear cells (PBMCs), collected at new diagnosis, from a patient treated with antithyroid drugs. This chain joins TRBV20-1 and TRBJ2-5; TRBD2 matches 10 bases. The receptor comes from a woman aged 18-29 years with Graves disease. CDR3 nucleotides: TGCAGTGCCCCCGTTTTGAGCGGGAGGGATGAGACCCAGTACTTC. Amino acid sequence: CSAPVLSGRDETQYF.